Included here is one TCR beta chain sequence, with context. Antigen specificity is unknown. This record comes from a study of CD8+CD57+ T cells in acquired aplastic anemia. Looking at the study overall: Roughly 3.2 ug was the average amount of DNA from sorted CD4+ and CD8+ cells. The study obtained 8.5 million to 12 million reads on average for CD4+ cells from healthy donors. The study, taken as a whole, reports: Patients and controls had in common some 30 CD8+ CDR3 sequences.

The germline gives CDR1 SGDLS, CDR2 YYNGEE. V was trimmed by 0 bases and J by 6 bases, leaving 6 bases between them. CDR3 length: 13 residues. TCR beta VDJ combinations and CDR3 sequences were profiled from genomic DNA. TCRdb re-called the reads through MiXCR, storing one row per CDR3 protein. In the table there are around 180,000 distinct CDR3 sequences, under 75% of which are singletons. The sample was sorted CD4+, CD8+, or CD8+CD57+ T cells (not recorded which) from PBMCs. This clonotype was sampled from a human donor in good health. The rearrangement joins TRBV9 to TRBJ2-2; possible D gene TRBD2, 5 bases. In DNA, the CDR3 is TGTGCCAGCAGCGTAGCGGGGTCCGGGGAGCTGTTTTTT. Its translation: CASSVAGSGELFF.